The 25 T cell receptor beta chains listed next were all sequenced from one sample in a study of T cells in Graves' hyperthyroidism and ophthalmopathy. Authors of the study amplified TCR beta CDR3 regions from RNA transcripts. First-round RT-PCR with HTBI primers amplified the TCR CDR3 region. TCRdb independently ran MiXCR on the multiplex PCR reads; one entry per CDR3 protein. The profile covers about 840,000 distinct CDR3 sequences, with about two fifths appearing a single time and 7.5% to 9.5% taken by the ten largest. Sequencing was done on a sample of blood. These receptor sequences come from a man in his late teens or twenties with Graves' hyperthyroidism.

As regards this clonotype: A clone one base away is much larger, so this may be a read error. The chain combines TRBV7-8 with TRBJ2-6; D not certain. The CDR3 sequence is 14 residues long. Germline V gene lookup returns CDR1 SGHVS and CDR2 FQNEAQ. CDR3 bases: TGTGCCAGCAGCCGCGTTGGGGTGACCAACGTCCCGACTTTC. As protein: CASSRVGVTNVPTF.

This clonotype was observed once. The V call is TRBV2, the J call TRBJ2-6, with D unclear. The germline V gene encodes CDR1 SNHLY and CDR2 FYNNEI. Trimming took 0 bases from V and 9 from J, leaving 3 bases between them. The CDR3 sequence is 12 residues long. CDR3 nucleotides: TGTGCCAGCAGTGAAGCGCGCAACGTCCTGACTTTC. Protein sequence: CASSEARNVLTF.

This clonotype was recorded many times. The rearrangement links TRBV2 to TRBJ2-2; D is possibly TRBD1 (6 bases). The V and J ends lost 6 bases and 2 bases respectively, with 13 bases between them. The germline V gene has CDR1 SNHLY and CDR2 FYNNEI. The CDR3 totals 15 residues. CDR3 amino acids: CASRPRDTNTGELFF. Here the CDR3 DNA reads TGTGCCAGCAGACCCCGGGACACCAACACCGGGGAGCTGTTTTTT.

The chain links TRBV29-1 to TRBJ1-1, with TRBD1 matching 8 bases. Germline V CDR1 and CDR2: SQVTM, ANQGSEA. CDR3 length equals 13 residues. V lost 8 bases to trimming and J lost 7 bases; unmatched junction nucleotides: 12. The CDR3 DNA reads TGCAGCAGTCTCCGGGACAGGCGTAGTGAAGCTTTCTTT. Encoded protein: CSSLRDRRSEAFF.

This clonotype was recorded at least ten times. The J gene is TRBJ2-5, the V gene TRBV7-8; D remains ambiguous. CDR3 length equals 14 residues. Between the trimmed V and J ends, which lost 4 bases and 0 bases, there was a span of 9 bases. CDR1 and CDR2 from the germline V gene are SGHVS and FQNEAQ. The CDR3, as DNA: TGTGCCAGCAGCTCTGCCGTGTACCAAGAGACCCAGTACTTC. Translation: CASSSAVYQETQYF.

The rearrangement links TRBV9 to TRBJ2-2; D possibly corresponds to TRBD2 (6 bases). Germline assignment: CDR1 SGDLS and CDR2 YYNGEE. The ends were cut back, 4 bases at V and 4 bases at J, with 14 bases in the middle. The CDR3 length is 15 residues. The CDR3 sequence is CASSPGTRVTGELFF. The CDR3 region has the DNA TGTGCCAGCAGCCCCGGGACTCGTGTCACCGGGGAGCTGTTTTTT.

This clonotype occurred many times. The chain has TRBV7-8 and TRBJ2-5; D may correspond to TRBD1 or TRBD2 (5 bases each). The V gene's germline CDR1 is SGHVS and CDR2 FQNEAQ. With 2 bases removed from V and 5 bases from J, the gap between germline ends came to 15 bases. CDR3 length: 15 residues. CDR3 sequence (DNA): TGTGCCAGCAGCTTAAGTGACGGGGCATGGGAGACCCAGTACTTC. Translated, it gives CASSLSDGAWETQYF.

V gene TRBV30 combines with J gene TRBJ2-7, with TRBD2 matching over 7 bases. V trimming: 2 bases; J trimming: 5 bases; junction bases outside the gene matches: 6. The CDR3 runs to 13 residues. CDR1 and CDR2 (germline): GTSNPN, SVGIG (reference sequence). The CDR3 nucleotides read TGTGCCTGGAGTCCACTAGCGACGGACGAGCAGTACTTC. It codes for CAWSPLATDEQYF.

Comment on this clonotype: A much larger clone differs from this one at a single base, so this may be a read error. The rearrangement joins TRBV10-3 to TRBJ2-7, with a possible D match to TRBD2 (6 bases). The CDR3 consists of 13 residues. The germline V gene has CDR1 ENHRY and CDR2 SYGVKD. The CDR3 loop reads CVISDIGGWEQYF. The CDR3 DNA is TGTGTCATCAGTGATATCGGGGGTTGGGAGCAGTACTTC.

In this sample, this clonotype turned up a few times. The chain couples TRBV20-1 to TRBJ2-3, with 10 bases fitting TRBD2. This CDR3 is 15 amino acids long. Germline CDR1 reads DFQATT; CDR2 reads SNEGSKA (reference sequence). Trimming at V came to 6 bases and at J to 2 bases, leaving 8 bases not matched to a gene. CDR3 nucleotide sequence: TGCAGTGCGGAAACCACTAGCGGGATCACAGATACGCAGTATTTT. Its translation: CSAETTSGITDTQYF.

The chain is built from TRBV15 and TRBJ2-7; 9 bases are shared with TRBD1. J was trimmed by 5 bases and V by 3 bases; bases with no gene match: 8. The CDR3 covers 15 residues. Germline values: CDR1 LNHNV, CDR2 YYDKDF (reference sequence). CDR3 in amino acids: CATSSPPGQGNEQYF. The CDR3 coding sequence is TGTGCCACCAGCAGCCCTCCGGGACAGGGTAACGAGCAGTACTTC.

This clonotype showed up many times. The chain links TRBV7-9 to TRBJ1-1; D remains unclear. The germline V gene encodes CDR1 SEHNR and CDR2 FQNEAQ (reference sequence). V was trimmed by 5 bases and J by 1 base, leaving 11 bases between them. The CDR3 is 14 amino acids. The DNA for the CDR3 is TGTGCCAGCAGCGAACACCATGGGAACACTGAAGCTTTCTTT. As protein: CASSEHHGNTEAFF. The full variable domain, completed using reference TRBV7-9 and TRBJ1-1, is DTGVSQNPRHKITKRGQNVTFRCDPISEHNRLYWYRQTLGQGPEFLTYFQNEAQLEKSRLLSDRFSAERPKGSFSTLEIQRTEQGDSAMYLCASSEHHGNTEAFFGQGTRLTVV.

Notes on this clonotype: The conserved final phenylalanine or tryptophan is absent from the CDR3, which likely points to a read error. The genes are TRBV19 and TRBJ2-2; D gene unclear. V dropped 3 bases and J dropped 5 bases, with 10 bases sitting between them. CDR1 is LNHDA and CDR2 is SQIVND in the germline V gene (reference sequence). The CDR3 spans 14 residues. CDR3 loop: CASSMYWGTGELFL. CDR3 bases: TGTGCCAGTAGTATGTATTGGGGAACCGGGGAGCTGTTTCTT.

This clonotype has a count of ten or more. The V call is TRBV10-3, the J call TRBJ2-5; TRBD1 aligns across 8 bases. Trimming took 4 bases from V and 5 from J; bases not matched to a gene: 3. Germline CDR1 and CDR2: ENHRY and SYGVKD. This CDR3 region has 13 residues. CDR3 sequence reads: CAISGTGSETQYF. The CDR3 region has the DNA TGTGCCATCAGTGGGACAGGGAGTGAGACCCAGTACTTC.

This clonotype was seen many times. The genes are TRBV20-1 and TRBJ1-2; D possibly corresponds to TRBD1 (6 bases). Per germline, CDR1 DFQATT and CDR2 SNEGSKA (reference sequence). This CDR3 is 13 amino acids long. Trimming removed 4 bases from V and 8 bases from J, with 17 bases in between. The CDR3 nucleotides read TGCAGTGCTAAGACCGGGACATCTAACGGCTACACCTTC. Translated, it gives CSAKTGTSNGYTF.

This clonotype was counted between two and nine times. The chain uses TRBV7-6 and TRBJ1-5; D may be TRBD1 (5 bases). Per germline, CDR1 SGHVS and CDR2 FNYEAQ. V was clipped by 3 bases and J by 5 bases, with 14 bases between them. The CDR3 extends over 15 amino acids. CDR3 amino acids: CASSFYPGTDQPQHF. In DNA, the CDR3 is TGTGCCAGCAGCTTCTATCCTGGGACCGATCAGCCCCAGCATTTT.

This clonotype was seen a few times. The chain is built from TRBV5-4 and TRBJ2-7; D is possibly TRBD2 (6 bases). Germline loops: CDR1 SGHNT, CDR2 YYREEE (reference sequence). Trimming shortened V by 4 bases and J by 6 bases, and 11 bases separated the two germline ends. The CDR3 extends over 12 amino acids. CDR3 sequence (DNA): TGTGCCAGCAGCGGGCCCGGGGGCGAGCAGTACTTC. Amino acids: CASSGPGGEQYF.

The rearrangement links TRBV6-5 to TRBJ1-2; 7 bases fit TRBD1. Germline V gene data show CDR1 as MNHEY and CDR2 as SVGAGI. This CDR3 is 14 amino acids long. J lost 4 bases, V lost 8 bases, and 10 bases had no gene match. CDR3 region: CASRPLTGPYGYTF. CDR3 DNA sequence: TGTGCCAGCCGACCCCTGACAGGGCCCTATGGCTACACCTTC.

The chain's CDR3 is CASSLAVVNYEQYF. CDR3 sequence (DNA): TGTGCCAGCAGTTTAGCGGTGGTAAACTACGAGCAGTACTTC. This rearrangement joins TRBV6-6 to TRBJ2-7; weak D call: TRBD2 (6 bases). V was pared by 4 bases and J by 3 bases, with 13 bases between. The CDR3 loop spans 14 amino acids. The germline gives CDR1 MNHNY, CDR2 SVGAGI (reference sequence).

The V gene is TRBV7-2, the J gene TRBJ2-7, with 13 bases identical to TRBD2. V shed 4 bases, J shed 2 bases, and the junction held 2 bases outside the gene matches. This CDR3 comprises 15 residues. Germline CDR1 and CDR2: SGHTA and FQGNSA. The CDR3 here is CASSSTSGRAYEQYF. In nucleotides, the CDR3 is TGTGCCAGCAGCTCAACTAGCGGGAGGGCCTACGAGCAGTACTTC.

This clonotype is a singleton in its sample. This sequence joins TRBV6-1 and TRBJ2-5; TRBD1 agrees at 7 bases. The CDR3 contains 16 residues. Germline values: CDR1 MNHNS, CDR2 SASEGT. After removal of 5 bases from V and 9 bases from J, the junction contained 18 bases not matched to a gene. The CDR3 coding sequence is TGTGCCAGCAGTTACTCCCGGGACAGTGGGGCCCAAGCCCAGTACTTC. It codes for CASSYSRDSGAQAQYF.

This clonotype was recorded many times. The rearrangement uses TRBV10-2 and TRBJ1-1; D not certain. The CDR3 covers 10 residues. Germline-derived CDR1 and CDR2 are WSHSY and SAAADI. V was pared by 8 bases and J by 8 bases, with 9 bases between. This CDR3 reads CASRDSEAFF. Here the CDR3 DNA reads TGCGCCAGCCGGGATTCAGAAGCTTTCTTT.

In this sample, this clonotype turned up many times. The chain links TRBV20-1 to TRBJ1-1; D is ambiguous. The CDR3 is 12 amino acids. V lost 4 bases to trimming and J lost 1 base, with 7 bases between them. Germline V gives CDR1 DFQATT, CDR2 SNEGSKA (reference sequence). CDR3 in amino acids: CSATQRNTEAFF. In DNA, the CDR3 is TGCAGTGCTACACAGCGGAACACTGAAGCTTTCTTT.

The chain employs TRBV2 and TRBJ1-1; D is undetermined. V lost 6 bases and J lost 4, with 9 bases in between. The CDR3 has 12 amino acids. CDR1 and CDR2 from the germline V gene are SNHLY and FYNNEI. CDR3 amino acids: CASRGLATEAFF. The DNA for the CDR3 is TGTGCCAGCAGGGGGTTAGCCACTGAAGCTTTCTTT.

V usage is TRBV2 and J usage is TRBJ1-1; no definite D call. Germline CDR1 and CDR2: SNHLY and FYNNEI. Trimming removed 6 bases from V and 0 bases from J, with 14 bases in between. CDR3 length: 15 amino acids. The CDR3 spells CASSVVGRMNTEAFF. The CDR3 DNA reads as TGTGCCAGCAGCGTTGTCGGACGGATGAACACTGAAGCTTTCTTT.